The TCR beta chain described here comes from a study of blood T cell repertoires in COVID-19. Study at large: PBMCs, B-cell-depleted T cells, or T cells provided the cDNA or gDNA that made up the material.

The CDR3 is made up of 16 amino acids. V gave up 2 bases and J gave up 0 bases, with 12 bases separating them. Germline-derived CDR1 and CDR2 are SGHRS and YFSETQ. Repertoires were generated with immunoSEQ multiplex PCR, while TCRdb's copy carries only in-frame clones and drops some. In the table there are over 120,000 clones, around 81% of which are singletons. This chain joins TRBV5-1 and TRBJ2-1; D possibly corresponds to TRBD2 (5 bases). Sequenced: peripheral blood. This receptor was taken from a woman aged 60-70 years with acute or convalescent COVID-19. The CDR3 DNA reads as TGCGCCAGCAGCTTCGGGCGGGCCAGCTCCTACAATGAGCAGTTCTTC. This gives the protein CASSFGRASSYNEQFF. Full variable domain (outside the CDR3, taken from reference TRBV5-1 and TRBJ2-1): KAGVTQTPRYLIKTRGQQVTLSCSPISGHRSVSWYQQTPGQGLQFLFEYFSETQRNKGNFPGRFSGRQFSNSRSEMNVSTLELGDSALYLCASSFGRASSYNEQFFGPGTRLTVL.